This entry features one TCR beta chain sequence. The antigen remains undetermined. These data are taken from a study of T cells in Graves' hyperthyroidism and ophthalmopathy. Study results and limitations: Also found in blood were most expanded thyroid clonotypes above 0.001.

Hyperthyroidism was newly diagnosed in patients aged 18 to 65 (duration under 2 months). Exclusions: uncontrolled infection, other autoimmune disease, pregnancy, lactation. Isolation of PBMCs was performed on around 9.4 ml fresh peripheral blood. The germline CDR1 and CDR2 sequences are SGDLS and YYNGEE. Trimming left V 3 bases short and J 5 bases short, with 11 bases between. This CDR3 contains 13 residues. TCR beta CDR3 regions were amplified from RNA. Initially, a first-round RT-PCR of the TCR CDR3 employed the HTBI primer set. TCRdb reprocessed the multiplex PCR reads with MiXCR, giving one entry per CDR3 protein. The sample holds about 840,000 distinct CDR3 sequences, roughly 37% seen once.

This receptor was identified in a man younger than 30 with Graves' hyperthyroidism. This chain uses TRBV9 with TRBJ2-5; no clear D. Sequenced: blood. The CDR3 region has the DNA TGTGCCAGCAGCGCCCCAGTTGGGGAGACCCAGTACTTC. It is translated as CASSAPVGETQYF.